This TCR beta chain derives from a study of shared clonotypes between healthy human individuals. Study-wide context: Each donor's CD4 naive and CD4 memory cells filled three plates apiece, CD8 naive two, and CD8 memory one. Study-wide results and limits: Clonotypes not shared had lower generation probabilities than those common to all four donors. Naive subsets generally exceeded memory subsets in estimated richness.

The CDR3 covers 13 residues. V was trimmed by 6 bases and J by 2 bases, leaving 9 bases between them. Per the germline V gene, CDR1 is MNHEY and CDR2 is SVGAGI. TCRdb's table, derived via immunoSEQ multiplex PCR, lists solely in-frame clones and lacks some. Of about 2 million clones listed, about 95% are singletons. The naive CD8 population came from CD45RO-negative cells selected for CCR7, without terminally differentiated effector memory CD45RA+ cells. For this clone: Its specificity is not known.

The sample taken for sequencing was naive CD8+ T cells sorted from blood. This TCR was sampled from a man aged 18 to 29 in good health. The chain links TRBV6-5 to TRBJ2-3; D gene uncertain. The CDR3 DNA reads as TGTGCCAGCAGCCAGGAGTTCACAGATACGCAGTATTTT. Encoded protein: CASSQEFTDTQYF.